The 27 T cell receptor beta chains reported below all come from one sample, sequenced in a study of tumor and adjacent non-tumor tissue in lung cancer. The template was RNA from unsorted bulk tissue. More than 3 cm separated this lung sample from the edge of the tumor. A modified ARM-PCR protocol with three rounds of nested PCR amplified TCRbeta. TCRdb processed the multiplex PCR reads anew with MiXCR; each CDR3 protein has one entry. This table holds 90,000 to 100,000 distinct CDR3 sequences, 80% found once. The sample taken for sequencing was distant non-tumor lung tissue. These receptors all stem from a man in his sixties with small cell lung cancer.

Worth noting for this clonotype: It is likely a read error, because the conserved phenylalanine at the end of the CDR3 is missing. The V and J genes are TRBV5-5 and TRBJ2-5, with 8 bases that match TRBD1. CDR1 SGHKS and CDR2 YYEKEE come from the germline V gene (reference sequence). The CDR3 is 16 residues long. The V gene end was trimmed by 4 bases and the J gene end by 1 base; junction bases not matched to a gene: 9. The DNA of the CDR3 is TGTGCCAGCAGCCTTGGACAGGGACCTTCCCAAGAGACCCAGTACCTC. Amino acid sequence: CASSLGQGPSQETQYL.

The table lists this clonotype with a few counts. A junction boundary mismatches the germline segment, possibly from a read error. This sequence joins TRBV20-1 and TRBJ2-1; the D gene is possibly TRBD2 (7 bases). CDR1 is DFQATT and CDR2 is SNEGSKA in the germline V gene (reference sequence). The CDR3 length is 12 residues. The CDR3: CRAREGGVEQFF. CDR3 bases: TGCAGAGCTAGAGAAGGGGGGGTTGAGCAGTTCTTC.

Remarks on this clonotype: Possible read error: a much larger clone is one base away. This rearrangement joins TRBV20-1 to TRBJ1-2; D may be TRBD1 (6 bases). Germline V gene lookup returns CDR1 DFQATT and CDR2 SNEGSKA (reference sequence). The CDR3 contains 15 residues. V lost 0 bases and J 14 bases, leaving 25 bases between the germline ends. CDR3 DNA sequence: TGCAGTGCTAGAGATGGGAGACAGGCCCAGTCTGTTCCGACCTTC. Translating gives CSARDGRQAQSVPTF.

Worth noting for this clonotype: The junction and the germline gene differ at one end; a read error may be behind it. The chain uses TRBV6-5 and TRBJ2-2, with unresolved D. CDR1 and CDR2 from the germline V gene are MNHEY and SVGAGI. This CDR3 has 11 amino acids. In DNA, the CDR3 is TGTTCCAGCAGTGTAACCGGGGAGCTGTTTTTT. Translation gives CSSSVTGELFF.

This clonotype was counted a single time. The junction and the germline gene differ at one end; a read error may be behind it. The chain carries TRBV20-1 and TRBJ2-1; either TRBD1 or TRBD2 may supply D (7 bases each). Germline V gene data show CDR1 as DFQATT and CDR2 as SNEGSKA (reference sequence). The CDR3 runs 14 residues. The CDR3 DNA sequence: TGCAGTGCCGGGGGGAGGACAGGCTACAATAAGCAGTTCTTC. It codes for CSAGGRTGYNKQFF.

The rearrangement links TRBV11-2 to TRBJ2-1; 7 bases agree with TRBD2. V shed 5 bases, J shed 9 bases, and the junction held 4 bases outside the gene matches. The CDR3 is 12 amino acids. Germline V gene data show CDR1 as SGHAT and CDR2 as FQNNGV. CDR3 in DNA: TGTGCCAGCAGCCAGACTAGCAGTGAGCAGTTCTTC. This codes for CASSQTSSEQFF.

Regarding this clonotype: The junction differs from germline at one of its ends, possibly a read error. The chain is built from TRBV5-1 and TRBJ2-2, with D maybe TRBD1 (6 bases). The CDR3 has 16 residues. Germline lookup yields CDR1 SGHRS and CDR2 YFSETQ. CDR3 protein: CTSSTYGQTNTGELFF. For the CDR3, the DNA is TGCACCAGCAGCACGTACGGACAGACTAACACCGGGGAGCTGTTTTTT.

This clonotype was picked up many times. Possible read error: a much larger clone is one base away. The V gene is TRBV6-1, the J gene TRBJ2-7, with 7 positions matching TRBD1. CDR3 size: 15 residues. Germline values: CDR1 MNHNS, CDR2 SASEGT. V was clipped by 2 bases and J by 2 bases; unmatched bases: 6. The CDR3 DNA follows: TGTGCCAGCAGTGAAAGGGACAGCCACGCCTACGAGCAGTACTTC. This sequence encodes CASSERDSHAYEQYF.

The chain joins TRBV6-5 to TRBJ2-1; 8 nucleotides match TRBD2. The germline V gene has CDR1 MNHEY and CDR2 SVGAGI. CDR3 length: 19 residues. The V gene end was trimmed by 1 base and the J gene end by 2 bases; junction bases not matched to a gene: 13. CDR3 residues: CASSYYYGAGVGPYNEQFF. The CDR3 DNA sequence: TGTGCCAGCAGTTACTACTACGGAGCGGGAGTGGGTCCCTACAATGAGCAGTTCTTC.

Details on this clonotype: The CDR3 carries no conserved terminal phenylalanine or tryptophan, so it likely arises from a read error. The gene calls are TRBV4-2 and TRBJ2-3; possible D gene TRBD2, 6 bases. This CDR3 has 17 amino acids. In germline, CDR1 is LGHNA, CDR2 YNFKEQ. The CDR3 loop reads CTSSQDGPSGSTDTQYY. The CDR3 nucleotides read TGTACCAGCAGCCAAGATGGTCCAAGCGGGAGCACAGATACGCAGTATTAT.

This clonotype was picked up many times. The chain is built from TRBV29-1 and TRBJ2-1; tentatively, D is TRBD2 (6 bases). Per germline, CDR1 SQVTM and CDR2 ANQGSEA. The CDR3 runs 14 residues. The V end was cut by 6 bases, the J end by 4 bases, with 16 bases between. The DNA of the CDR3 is TGCAGCGTCGTTATTAGCGGTCTATACAATGAGCAGTTCTTC. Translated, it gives CSVVISGLYNEQFF.

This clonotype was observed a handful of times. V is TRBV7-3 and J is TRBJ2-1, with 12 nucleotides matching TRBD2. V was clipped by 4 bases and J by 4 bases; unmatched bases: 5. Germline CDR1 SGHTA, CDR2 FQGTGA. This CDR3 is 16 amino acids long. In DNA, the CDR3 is TGTGCCAGCAGCTCACAGGGGACTAGCGGGTACAATGAGCAGTTCTTC. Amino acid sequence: CASSSQGTSGYNEQFF.

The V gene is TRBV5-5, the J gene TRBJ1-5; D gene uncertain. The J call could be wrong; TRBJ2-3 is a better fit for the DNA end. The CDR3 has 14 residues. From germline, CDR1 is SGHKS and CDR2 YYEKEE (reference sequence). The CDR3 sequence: CASSYYPLYQLQYF. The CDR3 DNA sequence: TGTGCCAGCAGCTATTACCCGCTATATCAGCTCCAGTATTTT.

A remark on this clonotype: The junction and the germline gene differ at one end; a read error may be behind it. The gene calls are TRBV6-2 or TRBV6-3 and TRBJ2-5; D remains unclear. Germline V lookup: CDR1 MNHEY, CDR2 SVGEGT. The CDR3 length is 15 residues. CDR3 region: CASGYSPARRETQYF. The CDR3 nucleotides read TGTGCCAGCGGTTACTCCCCCGCCAGACGGGAGACCCAGTACTTC.

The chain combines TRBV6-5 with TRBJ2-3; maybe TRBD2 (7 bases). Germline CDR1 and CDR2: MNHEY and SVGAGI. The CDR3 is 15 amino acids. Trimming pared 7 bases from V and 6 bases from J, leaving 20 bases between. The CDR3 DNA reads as TGTGCCAGCAACGCGCAGGGGAGGGACACTGATACGCAGTATTTT. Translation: CASNAQGRDTDTQYF.

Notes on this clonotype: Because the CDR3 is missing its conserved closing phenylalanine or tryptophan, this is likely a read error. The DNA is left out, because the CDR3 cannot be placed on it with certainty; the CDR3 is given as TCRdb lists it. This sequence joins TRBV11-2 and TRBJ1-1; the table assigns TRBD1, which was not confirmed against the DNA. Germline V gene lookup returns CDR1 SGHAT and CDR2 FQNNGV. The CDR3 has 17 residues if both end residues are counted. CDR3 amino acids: CASSLTGGLGRNTEAFY.

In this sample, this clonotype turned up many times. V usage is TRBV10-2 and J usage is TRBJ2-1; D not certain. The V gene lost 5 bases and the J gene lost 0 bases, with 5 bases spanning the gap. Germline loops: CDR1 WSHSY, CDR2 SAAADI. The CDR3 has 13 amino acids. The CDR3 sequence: CASSSLSYNEQFF. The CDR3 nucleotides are TGCGCCAGCAGTTCCCTCTCCTACAATGAGCAGTTCTTC.

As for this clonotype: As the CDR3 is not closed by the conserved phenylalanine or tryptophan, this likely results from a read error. CDR3 nucleotide sequence: TGCAGCGTAACCGACCCTTGGAACAATGAAGCTTTCTGT. Translating it yields CSVTDPWNNEAFC. The V call is TRBV29-1, the J call TRBJ1-1; D not resolved. Germline CDR1 reads SQVTM; CDR2 reads ANQGSEA. The CDR3 is made up of 13 amino acids.

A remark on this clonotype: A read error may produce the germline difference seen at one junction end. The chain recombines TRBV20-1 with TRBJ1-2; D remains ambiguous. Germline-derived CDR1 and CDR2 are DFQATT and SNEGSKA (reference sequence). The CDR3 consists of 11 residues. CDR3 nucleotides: TGCAGTGATAAAATCGACTATGGTTACACCTTC. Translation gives CSDKIDYGYTF.

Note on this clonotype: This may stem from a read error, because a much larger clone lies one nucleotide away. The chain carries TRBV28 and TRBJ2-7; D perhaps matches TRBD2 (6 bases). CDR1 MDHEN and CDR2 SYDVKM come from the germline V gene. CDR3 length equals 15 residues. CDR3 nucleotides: TGTACCAGCAGGACGGGACTTAGCCGCTCCTACGAGCAGTACTTC. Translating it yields CTSRTGLSRSYEQYF.

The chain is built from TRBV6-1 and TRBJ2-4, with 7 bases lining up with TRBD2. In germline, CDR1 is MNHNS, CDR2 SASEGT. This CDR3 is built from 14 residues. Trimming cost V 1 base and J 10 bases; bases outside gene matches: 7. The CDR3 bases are TGTGCCAGCAGTGAAGTGTGGGAGGGGCATATTCAGTACTTC. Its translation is CASSEVWEGHIQYF.

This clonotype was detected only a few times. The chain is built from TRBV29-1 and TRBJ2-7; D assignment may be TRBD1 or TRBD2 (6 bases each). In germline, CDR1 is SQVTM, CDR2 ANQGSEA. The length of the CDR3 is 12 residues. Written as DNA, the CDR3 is TGCTGCCTCAAGGGGGGAAGGGATGAGCAGTACGTC. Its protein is CCLKGGRDEQYV.

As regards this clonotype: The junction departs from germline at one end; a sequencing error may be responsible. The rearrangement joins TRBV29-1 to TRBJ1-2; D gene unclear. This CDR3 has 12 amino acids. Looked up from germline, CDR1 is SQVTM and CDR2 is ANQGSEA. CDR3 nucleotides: TGTAGCGTCTCAGGAGTAGAATATGGCTACACCTTC. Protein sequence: CSVSGVEYGYTF.

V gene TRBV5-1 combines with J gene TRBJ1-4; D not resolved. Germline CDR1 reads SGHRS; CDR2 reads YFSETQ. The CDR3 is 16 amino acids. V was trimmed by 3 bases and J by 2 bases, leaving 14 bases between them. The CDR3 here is CASSSDVSYTNEKLFF. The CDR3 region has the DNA TGCGCCAGCAGCTCCGACGTTTCGTATACTAATGAAAAACTGTTTTTT. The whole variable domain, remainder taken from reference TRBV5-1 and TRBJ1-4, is KAGVTQTPRYLIKTRGQQVTLSCSPISGHRSVSWYQQTPGQGLQFLFEYFSETQRNKGNFPGRFSGRQFSNSRSEMNVSTLELGDSALYLCASSSDVSYTNEKLFFGSGTQLSVL.

The CDR3 DNA reads as TGTGCCAGCAGCTTCAGAGCGGGAGAACAGGTTGAGCAGTTCTTC. Translated, it gives CASSFRAGEQVEQFF. This rearrangement joins TRBV11-2 to TRBJ2-1; TRBD2 agrees at 8 bases. Germline V gene sequence: CDR1 SGHAT, CDR2 FQNNGV. This CDR3 region has 15 residues. V was pared by 3 bases and J by 9 bases, with 10 bases of the junction left unmatched.

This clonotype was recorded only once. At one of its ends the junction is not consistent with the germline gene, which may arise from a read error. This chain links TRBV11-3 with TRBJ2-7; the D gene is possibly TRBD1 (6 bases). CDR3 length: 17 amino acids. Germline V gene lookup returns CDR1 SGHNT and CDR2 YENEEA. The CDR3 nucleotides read TGTGCCATCAGCCCTCCGGGTTTGGGGGCCAGCTCATATGAGCAGTACTTC. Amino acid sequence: CAISPPGLGASSYEQYF.

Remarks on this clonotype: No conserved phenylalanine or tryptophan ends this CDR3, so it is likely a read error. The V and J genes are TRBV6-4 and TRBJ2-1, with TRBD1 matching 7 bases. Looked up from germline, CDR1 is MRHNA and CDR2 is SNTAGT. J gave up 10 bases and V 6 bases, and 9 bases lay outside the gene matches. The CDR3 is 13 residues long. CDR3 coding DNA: TGTGCCAGCAGCAAACAGGGGTGGGAGGAGCAGTTCTTA. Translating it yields CASSKQGWEEQFL.